The rows below give T cell receptor beta chains drawn from one sample of a study of control samples from healthy donors and cancer patients. The protocol was immunoSEQ multiplex PCR, while the TCRdb copy is restricted to in-frame clones and leaves out a portion. The table has 90,000 to 150,000 clones, 80% to 95% seen once; the top ten hold 7.8%. The sample consisted of blood. These receptors were obtained from a woman aged 18-29 years in good health. Each CDR3 is given with its conserved first and last residue. The D gene is left open where the match is weak. Where a row states a size, it is once, few, many or the class of an expanded clone; other rows omit it.

-,TRBV7-9,TRBJ2-5,-,TGTGCCAGCAGCTTATTGAAAGGCCTAAGGGAGGAGACCCAGTACTTC,CASSLLKGLREETQYF
-,TRBV4-3,TRBJ1-2,-,TGCGCCAGCAGCCAAGACGGGAACTATGGCTACACCTTC,CASSQDGNYGYTF
-,TRBV18,TRBJ1-4,-,TGTGCCAGCTCCCTAACCTGGGGGGCTGGTAATGAAAAACTGTTTTTT,CASSLTWGAGNEKLFF
TRBD2,TRBV28,TRBJ2-2,few,TGTGCCAGCATGCATTCTAGCGGGAGAACCGGGGAGCTGTTTTTT,CASMHSSGRTGELFF
-,TRBV30,TRBJ1-1,once,TGTGCCTGGAGTGTACCCGGCTGGTATTACGGAGACACTGAAGCTTTCTTT,CAWSVPGWYYGDTEAFF
-,TRBV7-2,TRBJ2-7,-,TGTGCCAGCAGCTTAGCGATGGCTAATATGCGAGGGCCCTACGAGCAGTACTTC,CASSLAMANMRGPYEQYF
-,TRBV12-2,TRBJ1-2,-,TGTGCAAGTCGCTTATTGGGGACAGGGGAAGAGTCGGTCCATGGCTACACCTTC,CASRLLGTGEESVHGYTF
-,TRBV7-3,TRBJ2-3,-,TGTGCCAGCAGCTTGGACTCCTCTAGCACAGATACGCAGTATTTT,CASSLDSSSTDTQYF
-,TRBV2,TRBJ1-6,-,TGTGCCAGCAGTGTTGACACCTATAATTCACCCCTCCACTTT,CASSVDTYNSPLHF
-,TRBV4-2,TRBJ1-2,-,TGTGCCAGCAGTCAACTTTGGGCTGGTGAAGAGCGGGACGTAAACTATGGCTACACCTTC,CASSQLWAGEERDVNYGYTF
-,TRBV6-5,TRBJ2-7,-,TGTGCCAGCAGTTACAGCGGAAGCTCGGGGGCCTACGAGCAGTACTTC,CASSYSGSSGAYEQYF
-,TRBV19,TRBJ1-6,-,TGTGCCAGTAGTATTGGAGGGGGTGGCGGTGTAAATTCACCCCTCCACTTT,CASSIGGGGGVNSPLHF
TRBD2,TRBV18,TRBJ2-1,-,TGTGCCAGCTCACCACCGGGGGTAGCGGGAAAACGCAATGAGCAGTTCTTC,CASSPPGVAGKRNEQFF
TRBD1,TRBV2,TRBJ1-1,-,TGTGCCAGCAGTGAACTGCAGGGGGCGAACACTGAAGCTTTCTTT,CASSELQGANTEAFF
TRBD2,TRBV27,TRBJ2-1,-,TGTGCCAGCAGCCGAGCGGGAGCGATAAATGAGCAGTTCTTC,CASSRAGAINEQFF
-,TRBV7-8,TRBJ2-2,-,TGTGCCAGCAGCTTAGTTTCCTCAATCAGCCGGGTCCAACATACGAACACCGGGGAGCTGTTTTTT,CASSLVSSISRVQHTNTGELFF